One sample yielded the 3 T cell receptor beta chains listed below, sequenced in a study of control samples from healthy donors and cancer patients. The data were produced by immunoSEQ multiplex PCR, yet TCRdb's version contains in-frame clones alone and is incomplete. Of 120,000 or so clones in the sample, around 93% are singletons; the top ten hold 8.5% to 10%. Specimen: blood. These receptors came from a man between 18 and 35 years old in good health.

V and J are TRBV3-1 (or the pseudogene TRBV3-2) and TRBJ1-2; D may be TRBD1 (5 bases). This CDR3 comprises 13 residues. V was pared by 3 bases and J by 7 bases, with 12 bases between. CDR1 LGHDT and CDR2 YNNKEL come from the germline V gene (reference sequence). CDR3 in amino acids: CASSHGGLPGYTF. The CDR3 DNA is TGTGCCAGCAGCCACGGGGGTTTGCCTGGCTACACCTTC.

The chain joins TRBV29-1 to TRBJ1-1; the D gene is possibly TRBD1 (5 bases). Germline V gives CDR1 SQVTM, CDR2 ANQGSEA. V was pared by 7 bases and J by 5 bases, with 20 bases between. The CDR3 is 14 amino acids. This CDR3 reads CSAAGGEGRTEAFF. As DNA, the CDR3 is TGCAGCGCGGCTGGCGGGGAGGGGCGGACTGAAGCTTTCTTT.

The chain employs TRBV12-3 or TRBV12-4 and TRBJ1-2; D unresolved. V was clipped by 1 base and J by 2 bases, with 5 bases between them. This CDR3 comprises 13 residues. This chain's CDR3 is CASSLDTNYGYTF. The CDR3 DNA reads as TGTGCCAGCAGTTTAGACACGAACTATGGCTACACCTTC.